This T cell receptor beta chain was retrieved from a study of blood T cell repertoires in COVID-19. Study background: T cells, B-cell-depleted T cells, or PBMCs supplied cDNA or gDNA.

This CDR3 has 13 residues. The germline V gene has CDR1 MDHEN and CDR2 SYDVKM. The trim removed 10 bases at V and 0 bases at J, leaving 6 bases unmatched. This clone was observed a single time. Measured with immunoSEQ multiplex PCR; TCRdb has only the in-frame clones, and not every one. The table has over 85,000 clones, about 80% seen once. This receptor was identified in a man aged 65-85 years with acute or convalescent COVID-19. The J gene is TRBJ2-7, the V gene TRBV28; the match to TRBD2 covers 7 bases. Sequencing used peripheral blood. The CDR3 DNA is TGTGCCACCCTTCCGGGAGGCTCCTACGAGCAGTACTTC. Translated, it gives CATLPGGSYEQYF.